These 26 T cell receptor beta chains originate from one sample sequenced in a study of blood T cell repertoires in COVID-19. Clones were sequenced by immunoSEQ multiplex PCR, and TCRdb holds only the in-frame ones, with some missing. The sample includes roughly 400,000 clones, approximately 90% of them seen just once. Sequenced material: PBMCs or T cells enriched from blood (not recorded which). Receptors originate from a woman aged 18-29 years who had been exposed to COVID-19.

This sequence joins TRBV5-1 and TRBJ2-7, with D possibly being TRBD2 (5 bases). The germline CDR1 and CDR2 sequences are SGHRS and YFSETQ. This CDR3 is 14 amino acids long. V was pared by 4 bases and J by 3 bases, with 14 bases between. This chain's CDR3 is CASSIETTRYEQYF. CDR3 in DNA: TGCGCCAGCAGCATTGAGACTACCCGCTACGAGCAGTACTTC.

This chain connects TRBV6-5 to TRBJ1-2, with no clear D. Germline-derived CDR1 and CDR2 are MNHEY and SVGAGI. V was shortened by 0 bases and J by 0 bases, with 8 bases between the two germline ends. CDR3 size: 15 residues. CDR3 nucleotides: TGTGCCAGCAGTTACTCTGGCCTTGCTAACTATGGCTACACCTTC. It encodes CASSYSGLANYGYTF.

The chain links TRBV5-1 to TRBJ1-5; D is unresolved. The germline V gene has CDR1 SGHRS and CDR2 YFSETQ. The CDR3 contains 12 residues. Deletions cut 0 bases from V and 6 bases from J, with 4 bases between. This CDR3 reads CASSLGVQPQHF. CDR3 coding DNA: TGCGCCAGCAGCTTGGGAGTTCAGCCCCAGCATTTT.

The V and J genes are TRBV11-2 and TRBJ2-7; TRBD2 matches 7 bases. Germline loops: CDR1 SGHAT, CDR2 FQNNGV. The length of the CDR3 is 15 residues. V lost 5 bases to trimming and J lost 2 bases; unmatched junction nucleotides: 9. In DNA form, the CDR3 reads TGTGCCAGCAGCATACATGGGGGGGGTCCCTACGAGCAGTACTTC. Encoded protein: CASSIHGGGPYEQYF. Combining the CDR3 with reference TRBV11-2 and TRBJ2-7 gives the whole variable domain EAGVAQSPRYKIIEKRQSVAFWCNPISGHATLYWYQQILGQGPKLLIQFQNNGVVDDSQLPKDRFSAERLKGVDSTLKIQPAKLEDSAVYLCASSIHGGGPYEQYFGPGTRLTVT.

This sequence joins TRBV28 and TRBJ1-2, with no clear D. CDR1 and CDR2 from the germline V gene are MDHEN and SYDVKM. V was cut by 1 base and J by 7 bases, with 7 bases left in between. The CDR3 length is 12 residues. In DNA form, the CDR3 reads TGTGCCAGCAGTTTATCGGGGTTTGGCTACACCTTC. Translation gives CASSLSGFGYTF.

This chain links TRBV7-9 with TRBJ1-3; D is undetermined. The germline CDR1 and CDR2 sequences are SEHNR and FQNEAQ (reference sequence). The V and J ends lost 3 bases and 0 bases respectively, with 3 bases between them. The CDR3 has 13 amino acids. The CDR3 bases are TGTGCCAGCAGCTTGAGCTCTGGAAACACCATATATTTT. Encoded protein: CASSLSSGNTIYF.

Comments on this clone: Other DNA sequences of this sample code for an identical CDR3. The chain joins TRBV7-9 to TRBJ2-3; 7 bases match TRBD2. Trimming took 5 bases from V and 0 from J; bases not matched to a gene: 2. Germline V lookup: CDR1 SEHNR, CDR2 FQNEAQ (reference sequence). This CDR3 has 14 amino acids. DNA of the CDR3: TGTGCCAGCAGCCCGGGACTAAGCACAGATACGCAGTATTTT. This sequence encodes CASSPGLSTDTQYF.

V is TRBV6-5 and J is TRBJ2-7, with a tentative D call TRBD1 (6 bases). The CDR3 consists of 14 residues. V was pared by 6 bases and J by 4 bases, with 16 bases between. Germline V gene data show CDR1 as MNHEY and CDR2 as SVGAGI. The CDR3 sequence: CASRGISGVYEQYF. For the CDR3, the DNA is TGTGCCAGCAGGGGGATTTCAGGGGTTTACGAGCAGTACTTC.

J is TRBJ2-2 and V is TRBV18; 7 nucleotides match TRBD2. This CDR3 comprises 16 residues. V was clipped by 6 bases and J by 5 bases; unmatched bases: 12. Germline V gives CDR1 KGHSH, CDR2 LQKENI. The CDR3: CASSSLAGERTGELFF. The CDR3 DNA sequence: TGTGCCAGCTCCTCCCTCGCGGGAGAGAGGACCGGGGAGCTGTTTTTT. Filled out from reference TRBV18 and TRBJ2-2, the complete variable domain reads NAGVMQNPRHLVRRRGQEARLRCSPMKGHSHVYWYRQLPEEGLKFMVYLQKENIIDESGMPKERFSAEFPKEGPSILRIQQVVRGDSAAYFCASSSLAGERTGELFFGEGSRLTVL.

This clone appeared many times. The chain is built from TRBV28 and TRBJ1-1; D is uncertain. Trimming cost V 2 bases and J 4 bases, with 8 bases left between them. This CDR3 has 13 amino acids. CDR1 and CDR2 (germline): MDHEN, SYDVKM. The CDR3 reads CASSLTRVTEAFF. CDR3 nucleotide sequence: TGTGCCAGCAGTTTAACCCGAGTCACTGAAGCTTTCTTT.

J is TRBJ1-2 and V is TRBV7-9, with TRBD1 matching over 9 bases. Germline V gene sequence: CDR1 SEHNR, CDR2 FQNEAQ (reference sequence). The CDR3 totals 16 residues. The trim removed 10 bases at V and 4 bases at J, leaving 16 bases unmatched. The chain's CDR3 is CAIAIPPGTGTYGYTF. The CDR3 bases are TGTGCCATCGCTATACCCCCCGGGACAGGGACCTATGGCTACACCTTC.

The rearrangement joins TRBV29-1 to TRBJ1-5; D might be TRBD1 (6 bases). Germline V gene sequence: CDR1 SQVTM, CDR2 ANQGSEA. The CDR3 contains 17 residues. V lost 4 bases and J 2 bases, leaving 21 bases between the germline ends. The CDR3: CSVVSVAGVGRNQPQHF. In nucleotides, the CDR3 is TGCAGCGTTGTCTCGGTGGCAGGGGTTGGTCGCAATCAGCCCCAGCATTTT.

The chain uses TRBV11-2 and TRBJ1-3; D not certain. Trimming took 0 bases from V and 4 from J, leaving 10 bases between them. Germline assignment: CDR1 SGHAT and CDR2 FQNNGV. The CDR3 covers 15 residues. The CDR3 nucleotides are TGTGCCAGCAGCTTAGATGCCTCACAGGGAAACACCATATATTTT. This translates into CASSLDASQGNTIYF.

This clone occurred once. V is TRBV18 and J is TRBJ2-7, with D perhaps matching TRBD1 (5 bases). The V gene lost 0 bases and the J gene lost 0 bases, with 18 bases spanning the gap. This CDR3 spans 18 amino acids. Germline V gene sequence: CDR1 KGHSH, CDR2 LQKENI. This CDR3 reads CASSPPHDTGRTSYEQYF. The CDR3 DNA sequence: TGTGCCAGCTCACCACCACACGATACAGGACGGACCTCCTACGAGCAGTACTTC. The full variable domain, its missing parts supplied by reference TRBV18 and TRBJ2-7, is NAGVMQNPRHLVRRRGQEARLRCSPMKGHSHVYWYRQLPEEGLKFMVYLQKENIIDESGMPKERFSAEFPKEGPSILRIQQVVRGDSAAYFCASSPPHDTGRTSYEQYFGPGTRLTVT.

The chain employs TRBV24-1 and TRBJ1-2; D call uncertain. V was clipped by 9 bases and J by 1 base, with 5 bases between them. The germline gives CDR1 KGHDR, CDR2 SFDVKD. This CDR3 is 11 amino acids long. The CDR3 spells CATRSNYGYTF. CDR3 in DNA: TGTGCCACCCGGAGTAACTATGGCTACACCTTC.

The CDR3 protein is CASSQGQLSNQPQHF. CDR3 nucleotide sequence: TGTGCCAGCAGCCAAGGACAGCTCAGCAATCAGCCCCAGCATTTT. The chain is built from TRBV3-1 (or the pseudogene TRBV3-2) and TRBJ1-5; possibly TRBD1 for D (5 bases). V lost 1 base and J 1 base, leaving 8 bases between the germline ends. CDR1 LGHDT and CDR2 YNNKEL come from the germline V gene (reference sequence). This CDR3 has 15 residues.

This clone was picked up one time. V is TRBV25-1 and J is TRBJ1-4; 12 bases are shared with TRBD1. With 1 base clipped from V and 4 bases from J, the junction kept 7 bases outside the gene matches. The CDR3 sequence is 18 residues long. Germline CDR1 and CDR2: MGHDK and SYGVNS. This chain's CDR3 is CASSESWDRGRVNEKLFF. In DNA form, the CDR3 reads TGTGCCAGCAGTGAATCTTGGGACAGGGGGCGGGTTAATGAAAAACTGTTTTTT.

The rearrangement uses TRBV7-9 and TRBJ2-1, with 9 bases matching TRBD1. Germline V CDR1 and CDR2: SEHNR, FQNEAQ (reference sequence). The CDR3 is 16 amino acids. After removal of 5 bases from V and 4 bases from J, the junction contained 9 bases not matched to a gene. The DNA for the CDR3 is TGTGCCAGCAGCCTCCTAGGACAGGGGTCTTACAATGAGCAGTTCTTC. Its translation: CASSLLGQGSYNEQFF.

The V call is TRBV13, the J call TRBJ2-3; D is unclear. Per the germline V gene, CDR1 is PRHDT and CDR2 is FYEKMQ (reference sequence). The CDR3 spans 16 residues. V was shortened by 2 bases and J by 2 bases, with 14 bases between the two germline ends. CDR3 region: CASSLKTGDATDTQYF. The CDR3 DNA is TGTGCCAGCAGCTTAAAGACGGGTGACGCCACAGATACGCAGTATTTT.

The genes are TRBV27 and TRBJ2-7, with 9 bases aligning to TRBD1. Trimming took 4 bases from V and 2 from J; bases not matched to a gene: 6. This CDR3 region has 15 residues. CDR1 is MNHEY, CDR2 SMNVEV, per germline (reference sequence). CDR3 in DNA: TGTGCCAGCAGTTCCACAGGGGGCGCGCCCTACGAGCAGTACTTC. Residues: CASSSTGGAPYEQYF.

In DNA, the CDR3 is TGCGCCAGCAGTCAACCGAGCCGAGCAACAGGGGGTGGAACAGATACGCAGTATTTT. This encodes CASSQPSRATGGGTDTQYF. The chain is built from TRBV23-1 and TRBJ2-3, with 8 bases matching TRBD1. TRBV23-1 is reported as an ORF; its role is uncertain. The CDR3 sequence is 19 residues long. With V trimmed by 2 bases and J by 3 bases, 16 bases remained unmatched.

A few counts support this clone. This chain connects TRBV7-3 to TRBJ2-3, with D possibly being TRBD1 (5 bases). Germline CDR1 reads SGHTA; CDR2 reads FQGTGA. Trimming took 0 bases from V and 3 from J, leaving 7 bases between them. The CDR3 extends over 14 amino acids. The CDR3 sequence: CASSLTRGTDTQYF. DNA for the CDR3: TGTGCCAGCAGCTTAACAAGGGGTACAGATACGCAGTATTTT.

J is TRBJ2-6 and V is TRBV5-1, with TRBD1 as a possible D gene (6 bases). Trimming cost V 5 bases and J 1 base, with 19 bases left between them. This CDR3 is built from 18 residues. Germline CDR1 SGHRS, CDR2 YFSETQ. This CDR3 reads CASRSYPQGSSGANVLTF. The DNA for the CDR3 is TGCGCCAGCAGATCCTACCCACAGGGAAGTTCTGGGGCCAACGTCCTGACTTTC.

The chain recombines TRBV4-1 with TRBJ2-1, with D possibly TRBD2 on 6 matching bases. V shed 4 bases and J shed 8 bases, with 15 bases lying between them. This CDR3 is 14 amino acids long. Germline values: CDR1 MGHRA, CDR2 YSYEKL. CDR3 sequence: CASSRQTRFDEQFF. In DNA form, the CDR3 reads TGCGCCAGCAGCCGCCAGACTAGGTTTGATGAGCAGTTCTTC.

The chain has TRBV5-1 and TRBJ2-6, with D maybe TRBD1 (5 bases). The CDR3 consists of 17 residues. V lost 0 bases and J lost 0, with 10 bases in between. Germline V gene lookup returns CDR1 SGHRS and CDR2 YFSETQ. CDR3 sequence (DNA): TGCGCCAGCAGCTTGGGGGCAGGGCCCTCTGGGGCCAACGTCCTGACTTTC. Translating it yields CASSLGAGPSGANVLTF. Combining the CDR3 with reference TRBV5-1 and TRBJ2-6 gives the whole variable domain KAGVTQTPRYLIKTRGQQVTLSCSPISGHRSVSWYQQTPGQGLQFLFEYFSETQRNKGNFPGRFSGRQFSNSRSEMNVSTLELGDSALYLCASSLGAGPSGANVLTFGAGSRLTVL.

This clone has a handful of counts. The chain is built from TRBV6-4 and TRBJ1-6; TRBD1 aligns across 9 bases. V was clipped by 1 base and J by 9 bases; unmatched bases: 10. CDR3 length: 17 amino acids. The germline V gene encodes CDR1 MRHNA and CDR2 SNTAGT. In DNA, the CDR3 is TGTGCCAGCAGTGACTTAATGGGACAGGGTTATTGTTCACCCCTCCACTTT. Translation gives CASSDLMGQGYCSPLHF.